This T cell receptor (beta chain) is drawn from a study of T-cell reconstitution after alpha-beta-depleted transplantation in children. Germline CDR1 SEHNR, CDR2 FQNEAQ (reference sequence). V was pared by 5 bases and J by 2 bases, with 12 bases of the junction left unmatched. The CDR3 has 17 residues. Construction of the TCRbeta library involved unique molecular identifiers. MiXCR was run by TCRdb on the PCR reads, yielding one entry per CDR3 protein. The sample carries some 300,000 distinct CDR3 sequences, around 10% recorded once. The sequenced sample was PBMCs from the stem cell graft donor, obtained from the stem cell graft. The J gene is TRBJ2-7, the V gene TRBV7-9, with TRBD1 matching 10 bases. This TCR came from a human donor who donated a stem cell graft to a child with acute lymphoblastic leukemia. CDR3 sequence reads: CASSRGQGSYLAYEQYF. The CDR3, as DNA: TGTGCCAGCAGCCGGGGACAGGGGTCCTACTTGGCCTACGAGCAGTACTTC.